The TCR beta chain under discussion was sequenced for a study of molecular identifiers for immune sequencing clone quantification. For the study at large: Five portions were made in replicates from RNA of around 20,000 or 100,000 naive CD8 cells, and four underwent sequencing.

This clonotype was counted only a few times. TCRdb used MiXCR to reprocess the PCR reads, holding one entry per CDR3 protein. The profile shows some 590,000 distinct CDR3 sequences, around 25% of them singletons. The CDR3 has 13 residues. The V gene's germline CDR1 is SNHLY and CDR2 FYNNEI. V shed 4 bases and J shed 2 bases, with 9 bases lying between them. This chain uses TRBV2 with TRBJ2-7; TRBD1 or TRBD2 may be the D gene (5 bases each). The sequencing sample was made of naive CD8+ T cells from blood, with Jurkat cell RNA spiked in. Indicated subset: FACS-sorted CD8+CD4-CCR7+CD45RA+ naive T cells. This receptor was taken from a human donor in good health. Some libraries in this study had Jurkat cell RNA spiked in. CDR3 DNA: TGTGCCAGCAGTGGAGGGGCACCCTACGAGCAGTACTTC. Its protein product is CASSGGAPYEQYF.